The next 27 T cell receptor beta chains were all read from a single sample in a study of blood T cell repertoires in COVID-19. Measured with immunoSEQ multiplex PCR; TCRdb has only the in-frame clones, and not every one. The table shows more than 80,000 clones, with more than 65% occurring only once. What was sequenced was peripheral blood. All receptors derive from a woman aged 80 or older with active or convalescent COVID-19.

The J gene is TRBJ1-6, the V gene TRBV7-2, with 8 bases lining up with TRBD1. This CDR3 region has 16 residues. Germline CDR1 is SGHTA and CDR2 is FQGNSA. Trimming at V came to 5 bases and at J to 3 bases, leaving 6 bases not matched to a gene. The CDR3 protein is CASSQGDRFYNSPLHF. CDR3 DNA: TGTGCCAGCAGCCAAGGGGACAGGTTCTATAATTCACCCCTCCACTTT.

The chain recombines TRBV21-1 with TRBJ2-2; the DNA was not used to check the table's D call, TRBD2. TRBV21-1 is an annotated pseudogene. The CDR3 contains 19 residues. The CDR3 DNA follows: TGTGCCAGCAGCAAAGTGGGACTAGCGGGGGGGCTGAACACCGGGGAGCTGTTTTTT. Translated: CASSKVGLAGGLNTGELFF.

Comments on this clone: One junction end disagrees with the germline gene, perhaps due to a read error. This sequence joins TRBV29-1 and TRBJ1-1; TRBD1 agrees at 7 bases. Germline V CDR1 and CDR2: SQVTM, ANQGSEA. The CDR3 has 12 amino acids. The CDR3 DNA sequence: TGCGCGGAGGGGGCTCTGAACTCTGAAGCTTTCTTT. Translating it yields CAEGALNSEAFF.

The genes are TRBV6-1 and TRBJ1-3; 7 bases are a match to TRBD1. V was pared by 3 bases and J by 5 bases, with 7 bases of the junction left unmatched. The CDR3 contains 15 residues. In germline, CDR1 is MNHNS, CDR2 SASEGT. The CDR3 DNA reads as TGTGCCAGCAGTGATGTCTGGGGACAGAGAAACACCATATATTTT. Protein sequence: CASSDVWGQRNTIYF.

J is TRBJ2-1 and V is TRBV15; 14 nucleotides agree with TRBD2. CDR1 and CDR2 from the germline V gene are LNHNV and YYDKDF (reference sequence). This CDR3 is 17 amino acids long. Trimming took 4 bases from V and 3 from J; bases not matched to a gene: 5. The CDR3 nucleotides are TGTGCCACCAGCACCTCCGGGACTAGCGGGGGCTACAATGAGCAGTTCTTC. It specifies CATSTSGTSGGYNEQFF.

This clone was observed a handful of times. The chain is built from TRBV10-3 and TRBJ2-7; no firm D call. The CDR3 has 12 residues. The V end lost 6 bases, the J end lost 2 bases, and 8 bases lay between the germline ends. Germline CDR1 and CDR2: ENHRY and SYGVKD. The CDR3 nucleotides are TGTGCCATCAGCGCCGGAGCCTACGAGCAGTACTTC. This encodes CAISAGAYEQYF.

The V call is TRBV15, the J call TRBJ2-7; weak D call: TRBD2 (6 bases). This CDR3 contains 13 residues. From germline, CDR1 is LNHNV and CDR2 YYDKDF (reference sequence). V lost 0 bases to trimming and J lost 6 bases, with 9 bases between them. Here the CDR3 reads CATSREAGSEQYF. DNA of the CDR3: TGTGCCACCAGCAGAGAGGCGGGAAGCGAGCAGTACTTC. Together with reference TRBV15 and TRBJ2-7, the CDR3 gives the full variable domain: DAMVIQNPRYQVTQFGKPVTLSCSQTLNHNVMYWYQQKSSQAPKLLFHYYDKDFNNEADTPDNFQSRRPNTSFCFLDIRSPGLGDTAMYLCATSREAGSEQYFGPGTRLTVT.

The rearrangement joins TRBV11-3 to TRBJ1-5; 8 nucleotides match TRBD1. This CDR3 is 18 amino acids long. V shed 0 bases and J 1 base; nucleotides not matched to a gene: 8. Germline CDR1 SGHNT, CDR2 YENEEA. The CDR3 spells CASSLDAPDRASNQPQHF. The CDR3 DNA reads TGTGCCAGCAGCTTAGATGCCCCGGACAGGGCGAGCAATCAGCCCCAGCATTTT.

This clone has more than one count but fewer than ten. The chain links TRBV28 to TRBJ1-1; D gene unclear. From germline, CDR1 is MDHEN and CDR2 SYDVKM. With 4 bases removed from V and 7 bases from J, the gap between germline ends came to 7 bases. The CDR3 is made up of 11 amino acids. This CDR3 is CASSSGDEAFF. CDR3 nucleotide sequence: TGTGCCAGCAGTTCCGGAGATGAAGCTTTCTTT.

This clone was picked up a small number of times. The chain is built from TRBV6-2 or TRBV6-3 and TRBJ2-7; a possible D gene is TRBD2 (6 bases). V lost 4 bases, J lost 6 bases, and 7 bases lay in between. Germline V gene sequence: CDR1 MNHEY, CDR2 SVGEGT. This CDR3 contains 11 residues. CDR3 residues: CASSSEGEQYF. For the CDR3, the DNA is TGTGCCAGCAGTTCGGAGGGCGAGCAGTACTTC.

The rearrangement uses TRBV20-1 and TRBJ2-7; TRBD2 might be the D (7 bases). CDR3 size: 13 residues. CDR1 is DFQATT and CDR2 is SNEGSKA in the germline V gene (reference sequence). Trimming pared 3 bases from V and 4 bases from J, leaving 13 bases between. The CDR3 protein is CSASWGGRYEQYF. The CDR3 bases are TGCAGTGCTAGTTGGGGGGGCCGATACGAGCAGTACTTC.

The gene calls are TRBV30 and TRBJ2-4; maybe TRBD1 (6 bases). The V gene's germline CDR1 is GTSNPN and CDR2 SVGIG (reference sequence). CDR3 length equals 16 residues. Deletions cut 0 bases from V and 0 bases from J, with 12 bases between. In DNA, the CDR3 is TGTGCCTGGAGTGTTGGGACATCGCTAGCCAAAAACATTCAGTACTTC. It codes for CAWSVGTSLAKNIQYF.

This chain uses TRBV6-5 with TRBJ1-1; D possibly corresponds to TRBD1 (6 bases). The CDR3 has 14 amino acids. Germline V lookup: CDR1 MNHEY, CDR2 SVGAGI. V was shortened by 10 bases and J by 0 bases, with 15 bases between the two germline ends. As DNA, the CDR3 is TGTGCCACCGAGACAGGCCTGATGAACACTGAAGCTTTCTTT. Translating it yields CATETGLMNTEAFF.

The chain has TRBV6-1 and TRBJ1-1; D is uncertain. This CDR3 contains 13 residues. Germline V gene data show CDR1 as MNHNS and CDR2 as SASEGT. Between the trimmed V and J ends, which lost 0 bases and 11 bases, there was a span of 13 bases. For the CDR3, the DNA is TGTGCCAGCAGTGAAGCAGGGCCCGGGAGGGCTTTCTTT. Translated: CASSEAGPGRAFF.

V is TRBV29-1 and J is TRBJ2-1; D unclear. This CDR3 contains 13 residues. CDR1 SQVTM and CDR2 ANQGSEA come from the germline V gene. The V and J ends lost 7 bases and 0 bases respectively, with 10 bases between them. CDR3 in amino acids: CSGGASSYNEQFF. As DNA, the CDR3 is TGCAGCGGAGGCGCGAGCTCCTACAATGAGCAGTTCTTC.

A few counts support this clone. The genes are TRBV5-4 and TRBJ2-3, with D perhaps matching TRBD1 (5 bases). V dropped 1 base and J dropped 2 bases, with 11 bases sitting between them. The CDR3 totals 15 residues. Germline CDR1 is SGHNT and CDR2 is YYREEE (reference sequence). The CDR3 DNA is TGTGCCAGCAGCTTGAGACAGCTGAACACAGATACGCAGTATTTT. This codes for CASSLRQLNTDTQYF.

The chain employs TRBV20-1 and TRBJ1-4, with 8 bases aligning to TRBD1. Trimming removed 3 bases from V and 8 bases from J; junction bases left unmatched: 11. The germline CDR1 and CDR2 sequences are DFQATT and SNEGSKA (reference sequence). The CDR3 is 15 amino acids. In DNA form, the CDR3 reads TGCAGTGCTAGTGAACCTCAGGGGGCAGGGGAAAAACTGTTTTTT. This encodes CSASEPQGAGEKLFF.

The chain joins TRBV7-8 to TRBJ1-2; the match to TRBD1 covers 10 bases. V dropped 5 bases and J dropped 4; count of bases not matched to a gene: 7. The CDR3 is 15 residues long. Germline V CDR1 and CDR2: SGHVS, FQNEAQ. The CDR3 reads CASSPDRGQGYGYTF. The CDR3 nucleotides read TGTGCCAGCAGCCCTGACAGGGGGCAGGGCTATGGCTACACCTTC.

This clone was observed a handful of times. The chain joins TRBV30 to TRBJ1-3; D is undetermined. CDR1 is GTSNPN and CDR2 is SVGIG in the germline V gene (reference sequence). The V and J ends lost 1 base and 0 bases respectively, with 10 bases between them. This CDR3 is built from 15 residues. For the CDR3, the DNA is TGTGCCTGGAGTGCAGGCACTTACTCTGGAAACACCATATATTTT. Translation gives CAWSAGTYSGNTIYF.

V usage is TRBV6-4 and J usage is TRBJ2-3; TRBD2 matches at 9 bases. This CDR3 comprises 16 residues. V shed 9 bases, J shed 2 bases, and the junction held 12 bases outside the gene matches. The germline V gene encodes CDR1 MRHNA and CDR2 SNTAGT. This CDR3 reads CASSERGATPTDTQYF. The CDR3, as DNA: TGTGCCAGTTCCGAGCGGGGGGCTACTCCCACAGATACGCAGTATTTT.

The CDR3 loop reads CAWKDRDEQFF. CDR3 DNA sequence: TGTGCCTGGAAAGACAGGGATGAGCAGTTCTTC. This rearrangement joins TRBV30 to TRBJ2-1, with 7 bases aligning to TRBD1. Germline CDR1 is GTSNPN and CDR2 is SVGIG (reference sequence). Trimming at V came to 4 bases and at J to 8 bases, leaving 2 bases not matched to a gene. CDR3 length: 11 residues.

The CDR3 sequence is CASSPLAGDYGYTF. For the CDR3, the DNA is TGTGCCAGTAGCCCCCTAGCCGGGGACTATGGCTACACCTTC. This rearrangement joins TRBV19 to TRBJ1-2; D is unclear. Germline V CDR1 and CDR2: LNHDA, SQIVND (reference sequence). Trimming stripped 6 bases from V and 3 bases from J, with 14 bases between. The CDR3 has 14 residues.

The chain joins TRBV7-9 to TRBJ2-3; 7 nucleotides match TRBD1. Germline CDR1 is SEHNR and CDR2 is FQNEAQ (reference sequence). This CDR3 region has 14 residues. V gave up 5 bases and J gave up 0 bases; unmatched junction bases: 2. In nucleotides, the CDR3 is TGTGCCAGCAGCCTGACAGGGAGCACAGATACGCAGTATTTT. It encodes CASSLTGSTDTQYF.

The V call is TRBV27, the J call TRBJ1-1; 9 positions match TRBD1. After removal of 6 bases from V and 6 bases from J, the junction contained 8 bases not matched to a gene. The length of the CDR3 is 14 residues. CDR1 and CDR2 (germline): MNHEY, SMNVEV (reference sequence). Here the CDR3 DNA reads TGTGCCAGCAGCCGGGACAGGGTGAGCCCTGAAGCTTTCTTT. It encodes CASSRDRVSPEAFF.

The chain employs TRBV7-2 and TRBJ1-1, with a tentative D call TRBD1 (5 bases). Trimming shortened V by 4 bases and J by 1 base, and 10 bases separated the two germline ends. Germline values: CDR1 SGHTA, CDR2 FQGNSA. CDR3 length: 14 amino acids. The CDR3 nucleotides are TGTGCCAGCAGCTCCTCTGGGGCGAACACTGAAGCTTTCTTT. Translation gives CASSSSGANTEAFF.

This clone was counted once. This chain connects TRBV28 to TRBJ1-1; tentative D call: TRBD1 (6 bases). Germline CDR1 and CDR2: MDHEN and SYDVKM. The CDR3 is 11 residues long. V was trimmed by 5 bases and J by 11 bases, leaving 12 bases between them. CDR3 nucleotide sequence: TGTGCCAGCAGTGACAGGAGGTCCGCTTTCTTT. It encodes CASSDRRSAFF.

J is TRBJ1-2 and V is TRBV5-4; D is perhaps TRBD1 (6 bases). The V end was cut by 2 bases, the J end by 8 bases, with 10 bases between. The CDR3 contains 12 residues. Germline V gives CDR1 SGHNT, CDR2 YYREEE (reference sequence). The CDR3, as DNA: TGTGCCAGCAGCTTAACAGGGTGGGGCTACACCTTC. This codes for CASSLTGWGYTF. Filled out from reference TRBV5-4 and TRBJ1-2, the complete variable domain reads ETGVTQSPTHLIKTRGQQVTLRCSSQSGHNTVSWYQQALGQGPQFIFQYYREEENGRGNFPPRFSGLQFPNYSSELNVNALELDDSALYLCASSLTGWGYTFGSGTRLTVV.